Listed below are T cell receptor beta chains from one sample, sequenced in a study of identifying expanded T cells in peripheral blood. Generated by immunoSEQ multiplex PCR, the TCRdb table keeps only in-frame clones and is missing some. The sample holds approximately 83,000 clones, 70% to 90% seen once. The specimen was blood. The receptor set was obtained from a person aged 18 to 75 in good health. Each CDR3 is given with its conserved first and last residue. Each record gives: D gene, V gene, J gene, clone size, CDR3 protein, CDR3 DNA. The D gene is left open where the match is weak. Size values are once, few and many counts, or a class for expanded clones, and some rows have none.

>TRBD1|TRBV5-1|TRBJ2-1|-
CASSLQGMDEQFF
TGCGCCAGCAGCTTACAGGGGATGGATGAGCAGTTCTTC
>-|TRBV6-5|TRBJ1-2|-
CAGSRGINYGYTF
TGTGCCGGAAGCAGGGGTATTAACTATGGCTACACCTTC
>-|TRBV5-8|TRBJ1-5|once
CASSLFGGPDQPQHF
TGTGCCAGCAGCTTGTTTGGGGGGCCCGATCAGCCCCAGCATTTT
>-|TRBV5-1|TRBJ1-1|-
CASSPAGYNTEAFF
TGCGCCAGCAGCCCGGCCGGGTATAACACTGAAGCTTTCTTT
>-|TRBV18|TRBJ2-3|-
CASSPPEGPQVGQYF
TGTGCCAGCTCACCACCGGAGGGACCCCAAGTCGGGCAGTATTTT
>-|TRBV4-3|TRBJ2-5|-
CASSAHRDGGTQYF
TGCGCCAGCAGCGCGCACAGGGACGGTGGGACCCAGTACTTC
>TRBD2|TRBV6-1|TRBJ2-1|few
CASSEEGGGAYNEQFF
TGTGCCAGCAGTGAAGAGGGCGGGGGGGCCTACAATGAGCAGTTCTTC
>-|TRBV7-9|TRBJ1-1|once
CASSLDMNTEAFF
TGTGCCAGCAGCTTAGACATGAACACTGAAGCTTTCTTT
>-|TRBV4-3|TRBJ2-2|few
CASSLWGPGELFF
TGCGCCAGCAGCCTTTGGGGGCCCGGGGAGCTGTTTTTT
>TRBD2|TRBV11-2|TRBJ2-3|-
CASSPSGGPRTDTQYF
TGTGCCAGCAGCCCTAGCGGGGGGCCTCGCACAGATACGCAGTATTTT
>TRBD1|TRBV5-1|TRBJ2-3|-
CASSLHTARQGSDTQYF
TGCGCCAGCAGCTTACACACCGCGAGACAGGGATCGGATACGCAGTATTTT
>-|TRBV9|TRBJ1-4|-
CASSTGLNEKLFF
TGTGCCAGCAGCACGGGACTTAATGAAAAACTGTTTTTT
>TRBD2|TRBV4-3|TRBJ2-1|once
CASSQDRGGAVNEQFF
TGCGCCAGCAGCCAAGACCGCGGGGGGGCCGTCAATGAGCAGTTCTTC
>TRBD2|TRBV19|TRBJ2-5|-
CASRKRGQETQYF
TGTGCCAGTAGGAAGCGGGGGCAAGAGACCCAGTACTTC
>-|TRBV5-1|TRBJ1-1|-
CASSGVPNTEAFF
TGCGCCAGCAGTGGGGTCCCGAACACTGAAGCTTTCTTT
>-|TRBV18|TRBJ2-7|-
CASSPYRGYEQYF
TGTGCCAGCTCCCCTTATAGGGGCTACGAGCAGTACTTC
>TRBD1|TRBV19|TRBJ2-5|-
CASSGQAKETQYF
TGTGCCTCCTCGGGACAGGCGAAAGAGACCCAGTACTTC
>-|TRBV7-9|TRBJ1-3|-
CASSLQGYGNTIYF
TGTGCCAGCAGCTTGCAGGGGTACGGAAACACCATATATTTT
>-|TRBV14|TRBJ2-7|-
CASSQDYRSYEQYF
TGTGCCAGCAGCCAAGATTACCGCTCCTACGAGCAGTACTTC
>TRBD2|TRBV18|TRBJ2-3|-
CASSSGTDTDTQYF
TGTGCCAGCTCGAGCGGGACCGACACAGATACGCAGTATTTT
>TRBD1|TRBV5-6|TRBJ1-2|-
CASSSPTGGLYGYTF
TGTGCCAGCAGTTCACCCACAGGGGGCCTGTATGGCTACACCTTC
>-|TRBV5-4|TRBJ1-1|-
CASSLGWGEGTEAFF
TGTGCCAGCAGCTTGGGATGGGGTGAGGGTACTGAAGCTTTCTTT
>TRBD1|TRBV7-2|TRBJ1-5|-
CASSLGTGYQPQHF
TGTGCCAGCAGCTTAGGGACAGGGTATCAGCCCCAGCATTTT
>-|TRBV25-1|TRBJ1-6|-
CASSGFPYLLFSPLHF
TGTGCCAGCAGTGGTTTTCCATATTTACTATTTTCACCCCTCCACTTT
>-|TRBV5-1|TRBJ1-2|-
CASSSTQGNYGYTF
TGCGCCAGCAGCTCGACCCAGGGGAACTATGGCTACACCTTC
>-|TRBV19|TRBJ1-2|-
CASKVRGSLTGGYTF
TGTGCCAGTAAGGTCCGTGGTTCATTGACCGGCGGCTACACCTTC
>-|TRBV4-3|TRBJ1-1|-
CASSQETMVGEAFF
TGCGCCAGCAGCCAGGAGACGATGGTAGGTGAAGCTTTCTTT
>-|TRBV6-6|TRBJ1-1|once
CASSYAGSPSEAFF
TGTGCCAGCAGTTACGCAGGGTCCCCATCTGAAGCTTTCTTT
>-|TRBV5-6|TRBJ1-4|once
CASTETGRTNEKLFF
TGTGCCAGCACCGAAACAGGGAGGACTAATGAAAAACTGTTTTTT
>-|TRBV5-4|TRBJ2-7|-
CASSLGGGNYEQYF
TGTGCCAGCAGCTTGGGGGGCGGAAACTACGAGCAGTACTTC
>-|TRBV4-3|TRBJ1-2|-
CASSQALRGVGGYTF
TGCGCCAGCAGCCAAGCCCTTAGGGGGGTGGGTGGCTACACCTTC
>-|TRBV6-5|TRBJ2-1|-
CASRPPAGSNEQFF
TGTGCCAGCAGACCCCCGGCCGGGTCCAATGAGCAGTTCTTC
>TRBD2|TRBV2|TRBJ2-3|once
CASSATSGEDTQYF
TGTGCCAGCAGCGCGACTAGCGGGGAAGATACGCAGTATTTT
>TRBD1|TRBV11-2|TRBJ2-5|-
CASSTQQGREQTQYF
TGTGCCAGCAGCACGCAACAGGGGCGCGAGCAGACCCAGTACTTC
>TRBD1|TRBV15|TRBJ1-5|-
CATSRGQGSPFHF
TGTGCCACCAGCAGAGGACAGGGCTCACCTTTTCATTTT
>-|TRBV27|TRBJ2-6|-
CASRASGANVLTF
TGTGCCAGCAGGGCCTCTGGGGCCAACGTCCTGACTTTC
>-|TRBV7-2|TRBJ2-3|-
CASTLTIAADTQYF
TGTGCCAGCACCCTTACTATAGCGGCAGATACGCAGTATTTT
>-|TRBV7-9|TRBJ1-2|-
CASSLAGASGLGYGYTF
TGTGCCAGCAGCTTAGCGGGGGCCTCAGGTCTTGGCTATGGCTACACCTTC